This T cell receptor beta chain comes out of a study of T cell responses to AZD1222 COVID-19 vaccine. Method: immunoSEQ multiplex PCR; TCRdb's copy keeps in-frame clones and lacks some. Here the sample spans about 130,000 clones, 90% being singletons. CDR3 size: 13 residues. V lost 5 bases and J lost 6, with 13 bases in between. Looked up from germline, CDR1 is MNHEY and CDR2 is SVGEGT. Sequenced here: peripheral blood, sampled on day 0 of AZD1222 vaccination. This sequence was found in an adult in good health. The rearrangement joins TRBV6-2 or TRBV6-3 to TRBJ1-1, with D perhaps TRBD1 (6 bases). The CDR3 bases are TGTGCCAGCAGTGCCGGGGGCCACCCTGAAGCTTTCTTT. It encodes CASSAGGHPEAFF.